The sequence of this T cell receptor (beta chain) was determined in a study of blood T cell repertoires in COVID-19. The wider study: The cDNA or gDNA used as material had been derived from T cells, B-cell-depleted T cells, or PBMCs.

Recruits, aged about 18 to 95 years, lived in 24 US areas. Cohorts were determined from participant-reported clinical history. The repertoire was sequenced with immunoSEQ multiplex PCR; TCRdb's copy has only in-frame clones and lacks some. The sample holds approximately 300,000 clones, 80% to 90% seen once. The V gene's germline CDR1 is SGHRS and CDR2 YFSETQ. V was trimmed by 10 bases and J by 1 base, leaving 14 bases between them. CDR3 size: 13 residues. V usage is TRBV5-1 and J usage is TRBJ1-1, with a possible D match to TRBD1 (6 bases). The sequence derives from a woman younger than 35 who had recovered from COVID-19. The material sequenced was PBMCs or T cells enriched from blood (not recorded which). The CDR3 spells CASHRDPNTEAFF. The CDR3 region has the DNA TGCGCCTCACACAGGGATCCGAACACTGAAGCTTTCTTT.